Each of the 17 T cell receptor beta chains below was sequenced from the same sample in a study of TIL therapy for anti-PD-1-resistant metastatic lung cancer. Regarding time point: pre-treatment sample, taken before nivolumab and TIL therapy. This was the immunoSEQ v3 assay. Profiled with immunoSEQ multiplex PCR; TCRdb holds only in-frame clones, not every one. This sample has tens of thousands of clones, with 86% found just once. The material was blood, obtained at baseline. The receptors come from a person aged 25 to 85 with non-small cell lung cancer.

This clone was recorded once. The rearrangement uses TRBV29-1 and TRBJ2-3; 7 positions agree with TRBD2. The CDR3 has 14 amino acids. The germline V gene encodes CDR1 SQVTM and CDR2 ANQGSEA. After removal of 4 bases from V and 6 bases from J, the junction contained 10 bases not matched to a gene. The CDR3 region is CSVGGGGSLDTQYF. DNA for the CDR3: TGCAGCGTTGGGGGGGGAGGGAGCCTGGATACGCAGTATTTT.

This clone appeared a few times. The chain carries TRBV7-9 and TRBJ1-4, with 11 bases fitting TRBD1. Germline V CDR1 and CDR2: SEHNR, FQNEAQ (reference sequence). The V segment lost 5 bases and the J segment 3 bases; nucleotides outside the gene matches: 14. The CDR3 spans 19 residues. The CDR3 DNA is TGTGCCAGCAGCCATGGGGAAGGACAGGGGGCGGTGGCTAATGAAAAACTGTTTTTT. Translated, it gives CASSHGEGQGAVANEKLFF.

The chain is built from TRBV2 and TRBJ2-3; D assignment may be TRBD1 or TRBD2 (5 bases each). Germline V gives CDR1 SNHLY, CDR2 FYNNEI. Trimming shortened V by 10 bases and J by 0 bases, and 14 bases separated the two germline ends. CDR3 size: 14 residues. The CDR3 sequence: CAITSGASTDTQYF. The CDR3 nucleotides are TGTGCCATCACCTCCGGGGCTAGCACAGATACGCAGTATTTT.

This rearrangement joins TRBV5-1 to TRBJ2-5, with 8 bases aligning to TRBD2. CDR1 is SGHRS and CDR2 is YFSETQ in the germline V gene. This CDR3 has 16 amino acids. The J segment lost 1 base and the V segment lost 4 bases, leaving 9 bases of the junction unmatched. The CDR3 here is CASSHTGLVSQETQYF. CDR3 in DNA: TGCGCCAGCAGCCATACGGGACTAGTATCCCAAGAGACCCAGTACTTC.

The rearrangement uses TRBV6-5 and TRBJ1-2; 9 bases agree with TRBD1. The CDR3 is 14 residues long. The germline V gene has CDR1 MNHEY and CDR2 SVGAGI. V shed 5 bases, J shed 4 bases, and the junction held 5 bases outside the gene matches. The CDR3: CASSIGTGSYGYTF. CDR3 in DNA: TGTGCCAGCAGTATCGGGACAGGGAGCTATGGCTACACCTTC.

The chain combines TRBV11-3 with TRBJ2-4, with D perhaps assigned TRBD1 or TRBD2 (5 bases each). Between the trimmed V and J ends, which lost 4 bases and 0 bases, there was a span of 13 bases. In germline, CDR1 is SGHNT, CDR2 YENEEA. The CDR3 totals 16 residues. CDR3 DNA sequence: TGTGCCAGCAGCTCGGGACGCGTCATAGCCAAAAACATTCAGTACTTC. Protein: CASSSGRVIAKNIQYF.

The chain couples TRBV4-3 to TRBJ2-7, with 13 bases aligning to TRBD2. Looked up from germline, CDR1 is LGHNA and CDR2 is YSLEER. The CDR3 is 16 amino acids. V lost 1 base and J lost 7; bases outside the gene matches: 7. The DNA of the CDR3 is TGCGCCAGCAGCCAAGGGACTAGCGGGAGCGAGGGGGAGCAGTACTTC. This gives the protein CASSQGTSGSEGEQYF.

The chain joins TRBV4-1 to TRBJ2-2; D is undetermined. V was cut by 6 bases and J by 1 base, with 12 bases left in between. Looked up from germline, CDR1 is MGHRA and CDR2 is YSYEKL. The CDR3 extends over 15 amino acids. The CDR3 nucleotides are TGCGCCAGCAGTCAGGCCGCGATGAACACCGGGGAGCTGTTTTTT. As protein: CASSQAAMNTGELFF.

The V call is TRBV28, the J call TRBJ2-7, with TRBD2 matching over 9 bases. J lost 7 bases, V lost 4 bases, and 8 bases had no gene match. Per the germline V gene, CDR1 is MDHEN and CDR2 is SYDVKM. The length of the CDR3 is 14 residues. The CDR3 DNA follows: TGTGCCAGCAGTTACCCGCGGGAGGGGAAGGAGCAGTACTTC. Amino acid sequence: CASSYPREGKEQYF.

The chain recombines TRBV3-1 (or the pseudogene TRBV3-2) with TRBJ2-7; weak D call: TRBD1 (5 bases). The CDR3 loop spans 14 amino acids. Trimming shortened V by 4 bases and J by 6 bases, and 16 bases separated the two germline ends. The germline CDR1 and CDR2 sequences are LGHDT and YNNKEL (reference sequence). The CDR3 bases are TGTGCCAGCAGCCCGGCGGCAGGGATCGGCGAGCAGTACTTC. Amino acid sequence: CASSPAAGIGEQYF.

V and J are TRBV6-4 and TRBJ1-6, with a tentative D call TRBD1 (5 bases). The CDR3 length is 20 residues. Trimming took 0 bases from V and 0 from J, leaving 18 bases between them. Germline assignment: CDR1 MRHNA and CDR2 SNTAGT. CDR3 loop: CASSDSVREVIVSYNSPLHF. The DNA for the CDR3 is TGTGCCAGCAGTGACTCCGTCAGGGAGGTTATCGTCTCCTATAATTCACCCCTCCACTTT.

This rearrangement joins TRBV3-1 (or the pseudogene TRBV3-2) to TRBJ2-5; 10 nucleotides agree with TRBD2. The CDR3 sequence is 17 residues long. After removal of 2 bases from V and 1 base from J, the junction contained 7 bases not matched to a gene. CDR1 is LGHDT, CDR2 YNNKEL, per germline (reference sequence). The CDR3 is CASSQSVRTSGQETQYF. The CDR3 bases are TGTGCCAGCAGCCAATCGGTCCGGACTAGCGGCCAAGAGACCCAGTACTTC.

This chain connects TRBV9 to TRBJ2-3, with TRBD2 matching over 8 bases. CDR1 and CDR2 (germline): SGDLS, YYNGEE. With 4 bases clipped from V and 2 bases from J, the junction kept 12 bases outside the gene matches. The CDR3 runs 17 residues. CDR3 in DNA: TGTGCCAGCAGCTCCCGCGGGAGGCTGGGGTCCACAGATACGCAGTATTTT. Protein: CASSSRGRLGSTDTQYF.

This rearrangement joins TRBV9 to TRBJ2-7; D is possibly TRBD2 (5 bases). The germline CDR1 and CDR2 sequences are SGDLS and YYNGEE. This CDR3 has 16 residues. The V end lost 5 bases, the J end lost 3 bases, and 21 bases lay between the germline ends. In DNA, the CDR3 is TGTGCCAGCAGTGCGGCCGGGATGAACGGAAACTACGAGCAGTACTTC. It codes for CASSAAGMNGNYEQYF. The complete variable domain, with remaining parts taken from reference TRBV9 and TRBJ2-7, reads DSGVTQTPKHLITATGQRVTLRCSPRSGDLSVYWYQQSLDQGLQFLIQYYNGEERAKGNILERFSAQQFPDLHSELNLSSLELGDSALYFCASSAAGMNGNYEQYFGPGTRLTVT.

This rearrangement joins TRBV9 to TRBJ2-3, with D unclear. The CDR3 extends over 11 amino acids. Trimming removed 5 bases at V and 5 bases at J, with 6 bases between. Looked up from germline, CDR1 is SGDLS and CDR2 is YYNGEE. CDR3 residues: CASRAGDTQYF. CDR3 nucleotides: TGTGCCAGCAGGGCAGGAGATACGCAGTATTTT.

The J gene is TRBJ2-1, the V gene TRBV6-5, with TRBD1 as a possible D gene (5 bases). This CDR3 region has 14 residues. V lost 4 bases, J lost 6 bases, and 13 bases lay in between. CDR1 MNHEY and CDR2 SVGAGI come from the germline V gene. CDR3: CASSFPEGANEQFF. The DNA of the CDR3 is TGTGCCAGCAGTTTCCCGGAAGGGGCCAATGAGCAGTTCTTC.

The J gene is TRBJ2-3, the V gene TRBV5-1; 8 nucleotides line up with TRBD1. The junction had 5 bases not matched to a gene; V was cut back by 2 bases and J by 6 bases. Germline CDR1 reads SGHRS; CDR2 reads YFSETQ. The CDR3 is 14 residues long. The CDR3 is CASSFGQGGDTQYF. CDR3 bases: TGCGCCAGCAGCTTTGGACAGGGCGGGGATACGCAGTATTTT.